This record covers a single TCR beta chain. This record comes from a study of Ad26.COV2.S vaccination and SARS-CoV-2 variants. Study details: The vaccine Ad26.COV2.S was put into the muscle once, or twice with 56 days between.

Documented treatment: around 19 received Ad26.COV2.S at low or high dose, single or two shots; a few received placebo; per-sample allocation not given. Material that was analyzed had been drawn on day 63 after the first vaccine or placebo injection. Only in-frame clones appear in the TCRdb table, and some are missing; sequencing was by immunoSEQ multiplex PCR. The table lists hundreds of thousands of clones, about 83% of them singletons, with about 7.4% in the top ten. The V gene end was trimmed by 3 bases and the J gene end by 1 base; junction bases not matched to a gene: 7. The CDR3 has 19 residues. CDR1 MGHRA and CDR2 YSYEKL come from the germline V gene.

The chain couples TRBV4-1 to TRBJ2-3; 16 bases are shared with TRBD2. The sample in question was peripheral blood, obtained in a trial of Ad26.COV2.S vaccine versus placebo. This TCR was sampled from a person between 18 and 65 years old who received the Ad26.COV2.S COVID-19 vaccine or a placebo. The CDR3 here is CASSQGLAGGKSGTDTQYF. The CDR3 nucleotides read TGCGCCAGCAGCCAGGGACTAGCGGGAGGGAAGTCGGGCACAGATACGCAGTATTTT.